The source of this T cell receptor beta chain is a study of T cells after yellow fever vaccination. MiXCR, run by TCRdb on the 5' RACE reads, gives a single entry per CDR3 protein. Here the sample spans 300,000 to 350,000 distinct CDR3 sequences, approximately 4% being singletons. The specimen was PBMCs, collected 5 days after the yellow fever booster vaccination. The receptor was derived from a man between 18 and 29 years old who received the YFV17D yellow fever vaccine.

DNA for the CDR3: TGCGCCAGCAGGATAGGGGTCTTGAGACGAAGTCCCAATGAGCAGTTCTTC. Protein product: CASRIGVLRRSPNEQFF. The chain is built from TRBV10-1 and TRBJ2-1, with D perhaps TRBD1 (5 bases). The CDR3 loop spans 17 amino acids. Deletions cut 6 bases from V and 6 bases from J, with 24 bases between. Looked up from germline, CDR1 is WNHNN and CDR2 is SYGVQD (reference sequence).